This T cell receptor (beta chain) was profiled in a study of CD8 T cells in Susac syndrome. Reverse transcription of about 0.5 to 1 ug RNA was carried out with random hexamers. Amplification of the TCR beta CDR3 was carried out by immunoSEQ multiplex PCR, which spanned a total of 54 Vbeta and 13 Jbeta segments. TCRdb fed the immunoSEQ multiplex PCR reads into MiXCR, producing one record per CDR3 protein. The data show 200,000 to 250,000 distinct CDR3 sequences, roughly 96% seen once. The study sequenced TCR beta in blood CD8+ and CD4+ T cells. There are 14 residues in the CDR3. CDR1 and CDR2 from the germline V gene are MNHEY and SVGAGI. The ends were cut back, 4 bases at V and 5 bases at J, with 11 bases in the middle.

The source is a human donor with multiple sclerosis. Sequencing used CD4+ T cells from PBMCs. V and J are TRBV6-5 and TRBJ2-2; either TRBD1 or TRBD2 may supply D (5 bases each). CDR3 bases: TGTGCCAGCAGTTCTGGGGGAGAGACCGGGGAGCTGTTTTTT. This encodes CASSSGGETGELFF.